The 4 T cell receptor beta chains listed next were all sequenced from one sample in a study of T cells after yellow fever vaccination. TCRdb re-derived calls from the 5' RACE reads in MiXCR, one entry per CDR3 protein. The table records 240,000 or so distinct CDR3 sequences, less than 9% of them present only once. The sequencing here drew on CD4+ T cells sorted from PBMCs, taken 15 days after the yellow fever booster vaccination. All receptors derive from a man aged 25 to 45 who received the YFV17D yellow fever vaccine.

This clonotype was seen repeatedly, ten times or more. The chain has TRBV20-1 and TRBJ2-3; 10 bases match TRBD2. V lost 5 bases, J lost 3 bases, and 14 bases stayed unmatched. CDR3 length equals 17 residues. In germline, CDR1 is DFQATT, CDR2 SNEGSKA (reference sequence). The CDR3 DNA is TGCAGTGCTTTTCGACCGGGACTAGCGAGTATTACAGATACGCAGTATTTT. Residues: CSAFRPGLASITDTQYF.

This clonotype was seen a handful of times. J is TRBJ2-3 and V is TRBV15; the D gene is possibly TRBD2 (6 bases). V gave up 0 bases and J gave up 1 base, with 11 bases separating them. Germline assignment: CDR1 LNHNV and CDR2 YYDKDF (reference sequence). The CDR3 is made up of 16 amino acids. CDR3 DNA: TGTGCCACCAGCAGAGATGGAACGGGAGGCACAGATACGCAGTATTTT. As protein: CATSRDGTGGTDTQYF.

This clonotype was seen more than once but under ten times. V usage is TRBV4-3 and J usage is TRBJ1-5; D uncertain. Deletions cut 0 bases from V and 4 bases from J, with 7 bases between. The CDR3 is 14 amino acids. From germline, CDR1 is LGHNA and CDR2 YSLEER. DNA for the CDR3: TGCGCCAGCAGCCAAGAGAACGGGAATCAGCCCCAGCATTTT. Its translation is CASSQENGNQPQHF.

This clonotype was recorded at least ten times. The chain recombines TRBV7-2 with TRBJ2-5, with 14 bases fitting TRBD2. The CDR3 consists of 18 residues. Germline CDR1 SGHTA, CDR2 FQGNSA. With V trimmed by 5 bases and J by 4 bases, 12 bases remained unmatched. CDR3 DNA: TGTGCCAGCAGCCTACCGGGACTAGCGGGAGCGGTGCGAGAGACCCAGTACTTC. This codes for CASSLPGLAGAVRETQYF. Full variable domain (outside the CDR3, taken from reference TRBV7-2 and TRBJ2-5): GAGVSQSPSNKVTEKGKDVELRCDPISGHTALYWYRQSLGQGLEFLIYFQGNSAPDKSGLPSDRFSAERTGGSVSTLTIQRTQQEDSAVYLCASSLPGLAGAVRETQYFGPGTRLLVL.